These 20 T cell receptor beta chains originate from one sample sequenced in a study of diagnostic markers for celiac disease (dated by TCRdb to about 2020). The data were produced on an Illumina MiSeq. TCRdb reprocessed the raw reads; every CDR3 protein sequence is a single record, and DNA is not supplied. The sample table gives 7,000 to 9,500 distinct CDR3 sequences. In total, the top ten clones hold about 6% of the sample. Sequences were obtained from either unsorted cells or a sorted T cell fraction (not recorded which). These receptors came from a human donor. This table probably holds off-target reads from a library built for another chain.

CDR3 loop: CASSPDRTRTEAFF. The rearrangement joins TRBV5-4 to TRBJ1-1; with no DNA, the TCRdb D assignment of TRBD1 cannot be verified. CDR3 length: 14 residues. Germline V gives CDR1 SGHNT, CDR2 YYREEE (reference sequence).

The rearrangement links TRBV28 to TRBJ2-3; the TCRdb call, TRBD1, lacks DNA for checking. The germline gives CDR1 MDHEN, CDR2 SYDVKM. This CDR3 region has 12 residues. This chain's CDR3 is CASSLGVVTQYF.

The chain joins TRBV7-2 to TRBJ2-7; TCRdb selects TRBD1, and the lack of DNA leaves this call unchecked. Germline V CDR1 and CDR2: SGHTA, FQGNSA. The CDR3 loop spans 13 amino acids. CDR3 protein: CASSFGPIDEQYF.

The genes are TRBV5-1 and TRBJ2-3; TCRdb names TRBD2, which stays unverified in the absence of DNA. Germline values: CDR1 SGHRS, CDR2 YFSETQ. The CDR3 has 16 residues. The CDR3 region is CASSRRLAESTDTQYF.

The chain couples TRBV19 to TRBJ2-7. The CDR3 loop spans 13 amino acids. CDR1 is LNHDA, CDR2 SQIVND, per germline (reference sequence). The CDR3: CASSQVGDYEQYF.

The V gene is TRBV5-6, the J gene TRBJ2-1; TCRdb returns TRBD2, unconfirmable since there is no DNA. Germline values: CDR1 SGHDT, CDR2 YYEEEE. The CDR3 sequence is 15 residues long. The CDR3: CASSPGTSRAIEQFF. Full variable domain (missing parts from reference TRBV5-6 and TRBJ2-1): DAGVTQSPTHLIKTRGQQVTLRCSPKSGHDTVSWYQQALGQGPQFIFQYYEEEERQRGNFPDRFSGHQFPNYSSELNVNALLLGDSALYLCASSPGTSRAIEQFFGPGTRLTVL.

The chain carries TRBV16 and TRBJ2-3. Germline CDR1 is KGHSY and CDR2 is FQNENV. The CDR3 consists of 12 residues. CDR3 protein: CASSQFADTQYF.

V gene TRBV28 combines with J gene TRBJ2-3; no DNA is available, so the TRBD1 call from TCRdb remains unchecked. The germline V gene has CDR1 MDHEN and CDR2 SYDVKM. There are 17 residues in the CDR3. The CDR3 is CASSFGGLAGEPNTQYF. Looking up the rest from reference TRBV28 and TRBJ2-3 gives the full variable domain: DVKVTQSSRYLVKRTGEKVFLECVQDMDHENMFWYRQDPGLGLRLIYFSYDVKMKEKGDIPEGYSVSREKKERFSLILESASTNQTSMYLCASSFGGLAGEPNTQYFGPGTRLTVL.

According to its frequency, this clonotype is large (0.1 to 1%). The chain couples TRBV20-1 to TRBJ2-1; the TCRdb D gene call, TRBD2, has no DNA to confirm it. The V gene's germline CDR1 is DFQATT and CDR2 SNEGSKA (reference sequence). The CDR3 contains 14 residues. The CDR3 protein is CSAPGLRRGNEQFF.

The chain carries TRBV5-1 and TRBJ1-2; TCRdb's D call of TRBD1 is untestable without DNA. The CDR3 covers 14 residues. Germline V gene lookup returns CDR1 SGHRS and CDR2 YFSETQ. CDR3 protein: CASSITTGEYGYTF.

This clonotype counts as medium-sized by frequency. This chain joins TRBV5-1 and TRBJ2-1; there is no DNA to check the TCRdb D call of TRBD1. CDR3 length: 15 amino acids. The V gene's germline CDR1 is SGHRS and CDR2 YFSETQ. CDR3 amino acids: CASSLDGDRANEQFF.

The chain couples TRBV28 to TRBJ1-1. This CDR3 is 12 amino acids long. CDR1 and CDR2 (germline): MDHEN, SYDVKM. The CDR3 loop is CASSLRWTEAFF.

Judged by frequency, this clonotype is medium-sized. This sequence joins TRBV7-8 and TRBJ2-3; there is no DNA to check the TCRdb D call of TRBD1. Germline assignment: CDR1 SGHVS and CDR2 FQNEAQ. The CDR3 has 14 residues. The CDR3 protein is CASSFGQGEATQYF.

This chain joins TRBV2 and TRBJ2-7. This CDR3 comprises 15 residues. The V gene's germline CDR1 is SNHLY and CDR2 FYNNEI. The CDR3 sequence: CASSEWRHSVYEQYF.

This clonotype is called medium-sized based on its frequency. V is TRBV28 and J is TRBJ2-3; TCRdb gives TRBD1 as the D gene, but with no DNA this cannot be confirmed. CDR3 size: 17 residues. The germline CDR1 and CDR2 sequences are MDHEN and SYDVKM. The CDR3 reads CASSPPVGVLGTDTQYF. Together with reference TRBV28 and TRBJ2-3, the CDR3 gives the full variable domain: DVKVTQSSRYLVKRTGEKVFLECVQDMDHENMFWYRQDPGLGLRLIYFSYDVKMKEKGDIPEGYSVSREKKERFSLILESASTNQTSMYLCASSPPVGVLGTDTQYFGPGTRLTVL.

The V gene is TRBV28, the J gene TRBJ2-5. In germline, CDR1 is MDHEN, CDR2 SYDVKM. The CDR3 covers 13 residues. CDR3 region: CASSGSYQETQYF.

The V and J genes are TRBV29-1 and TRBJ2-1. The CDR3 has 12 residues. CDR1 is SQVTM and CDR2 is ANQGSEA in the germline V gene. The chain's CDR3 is CSVEDLYNEQFF.

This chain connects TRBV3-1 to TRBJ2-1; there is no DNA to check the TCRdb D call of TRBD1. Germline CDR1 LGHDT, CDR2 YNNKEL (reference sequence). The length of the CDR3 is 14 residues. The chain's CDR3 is CASSVTGPHNEQFF.

Here the CDR3 reads CASSLFRVRQPQHF. V and J are TRBV28 and TRBJ1-5. The CDR3 is 14 amino acids. CDR1 is MDHEN, CDR2 SYDVKM, per germline.

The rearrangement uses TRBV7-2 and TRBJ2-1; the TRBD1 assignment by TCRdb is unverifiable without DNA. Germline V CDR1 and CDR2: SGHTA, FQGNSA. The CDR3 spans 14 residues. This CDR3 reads CASSLALAPPVLFF.